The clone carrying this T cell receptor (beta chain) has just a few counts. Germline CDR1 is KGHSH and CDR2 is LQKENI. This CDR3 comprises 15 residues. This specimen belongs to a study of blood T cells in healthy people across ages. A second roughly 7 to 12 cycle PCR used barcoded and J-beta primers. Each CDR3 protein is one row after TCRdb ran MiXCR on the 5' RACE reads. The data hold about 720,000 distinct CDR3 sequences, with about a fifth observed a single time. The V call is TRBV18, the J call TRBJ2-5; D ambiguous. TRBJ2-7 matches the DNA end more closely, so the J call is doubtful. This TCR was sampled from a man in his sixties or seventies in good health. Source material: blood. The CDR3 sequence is CASSPRGPNDYEQYV. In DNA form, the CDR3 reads TGTGCCAGCTCACCACGCGGTCCGAACGACTACGAGCAGTACGTC.